Following are 20 T cell receptor beta chains from one sample sequenced in a study of blood T cells in healthy people across ages. The authors ran a second PCR of 7 to 11 cycles using a sample-barcoded 5' primer and a J-beta primer mix. MiXCR, applied by TCRdb to the 5' RACE reads, yields one record per CDR3 protein. Of some 1.1 million distinct CDR3 sequences in the sample, around two fifths were seen once. Sequencing was carried out using blood. Every receptor here comes from a man between 18 and 29 years old in good health.

This clonotype has only one observation. This chain connects TRBV9 to TRBJ1-1; maybe TRBD1 (6 bases). V dropped 3 bases and J dropped 0 bases, with 12 bases sitting between them. The CDR3 covers 15 residues. Germline CDR1 is SGDLS and CDR2 is YYNGEE. The CDR3 nucleotides are TGTGCCAGCAGCGAACATAGGGGGTTGAACACTGAAGCTTTCTTT. It yields the protein CASSEHRGLNTEAFF. Together with reference TRBV9 and TRBJ1-1, the CDR3 gives the full variable domain: DSGVTQTPKHLITATGQRVTLRCSPRSGDLSVYWYQQSLDQGLQFLIQYYNGEERAKGNILERFSAQQFPDLHSELNLSSLELGDSALYFCASSEHRGLNTEAFFGQGTRLTVV.

CDR3 nucleotides: TGTGCCAGCAGCAAAGAGGGCTCGGTCACAGATACGCAGTATTTT. Protein product: CASSKEGSVTDTQYF. J is TRBJ2-3 and V is TRBV7-2, with TRBD2 as a possible D gene (5 bases). Trimming left V 5 bases short and J 2 bases short, with 14 bases between. Germline values: CDR1 SGHTA, CDR2 FQGNSA. This CDR3 region has 15 residues. The variable domain in full, completed from reference TRBV7-2 and TRBJ2-3, reads GAGVSQSPSNKVTEKGKDVELRCDPISGHTALYWYRQSLGQGLEFLIYFQGNSAPDKSGLPSDRFSAERTGGSVSTLTIQRTQQEDSAVYLCASSKEGSVTDTQYFGPGTRLTVL.

Many counts were recorded for this clonotype. This chain uses TRBV20-1 with TRBJ2-3; maybe TRBD2 (6 bases). CDR3 length: 16 residues. V was shortened by 4 bases and J by 4 bases, with 21 bases between the two germline ends. CDR1 is DFQATT and CDR2 is SNEGSKA in the germline V gene (reference sequence). CDR3 DNA sequence: TGCAGTGCTACGCCCCCACTAGCCGCCGAGGCAGATACGCAGTATTTT. This sequence encodes CSATPPLAAEADTQYF.

This clonotype has just a few counts. The genes are TRBV6-5 and TRBJ1-1; D is possibly TRBD1 (5 bases). V lost 5 bases to trimming and J lost 1 base, with 11 bases between them. The CDR3 spans 14 residues. Germline-derived CDR1 and CDR2 are MNHEY and SVGAGI. The CDR3 sequence is CASSRTLTNTEAFF. The CDR3 nucleotides are TGTGCCAGCAGTCGGACACTTACGAACACTGAAGCTTTCTTT.

This clonotype was observed a handful of times. The CDR3 DNA sequence: TGCGCCAGCAGCCAACCATTAGCGGGGTACACCGGGGAGCTGTTTTTT. Translated, it gives CASSQPLAGYTGELFF. V is TRBV4-3 and J is TRBJ2-2; 8 positions agree with TRBD2. V trimming: 2 bases; J trimming: 3 bases; junction bases outside the gene matches: 5. This CDR3 spans 16 amino acids. CDR1 LGHNA and CDR2 YSLEER come from the germline V gene.

V and J are TRBV2 and TRBJ1-5, with D unresolved. Germline CDR1 reads SNHLY; CDR2 reads FYNNEI. V dropped 4 bases and J dropped 2 bases, with 12 bases sitting between them. This CDR3 has 15 residues. CDR3 DNA: TGTGCCAGCAGTGGCCCCGAAGAGGGCAATCAGCCCCAGCATTTT. It encodes CASSGPEEGNQPQHF.

The sample holds a few counts of this clonotype. The rearrangement joins TRBV10-3 to TRBJ1-2; 7 bases line up with TRBD1. Germline-derived CDR1 and CDR2 are ENHRY and SYGVKD. The CDR3 totals 13 residues. V dropped 6 bases and J dropped 5; count of bases not matched to a gene: 6. CDR3: CAISPGTAYGYTF. The DNA for the CDR3 is TGTGCCATCAGCCCCGGGACAGCTTATGGCTACACCTTC.

The J gene is TRBJ2-1, the V gene TRBV12-3 or TRBV12-4; 7 bases fit TRBD1. J lost 5 bases, V lost 3 bases, and 7 bases had no gene match. CDR3 length: 15 amino acids. The CDR3, as DNA: TGTGCCAGCAGTTTTACGACAGGGCATAACAATGAGCAGTTCTTC. This sequence encodes CASSFTTGHNNEQFF.

The chain combines TRBV2 with TRBJ2-5, with TRBD1 matching over 10 bases. Germline values: CDR1 SNHLY, CDR2 FYNNEI. Unmatched junction bases numbered 6, after V lost 6 bases and J lost 2 bases. There are 15 residues in the CDR3. CDR3 sequence (DNA): TGTGCCAGCAGCGCGGACAGGGGGGCTCAAGAGACCCAGTACTTC. Translating it yields CASSADRGAQETQYF.

This clonotype was counted many times. The chain has TRBV5-1 and TRBJ2-3, with D uncertain. Trimming removed 2 bases from V and 2 bases from J, with 3 bases in between. Per the germline V gene, CDR1 is SGHRS and CDR2 is YFSETQ. This CDR3 is 12 amino acids long. In nucleotides, the CDR3 is TGCGCCAGCAGCTTACCCACAGATACGCAGTATTTT. Protein sequence: CASSLPTDTQYF.

The genes are TRBV10-3 and TRBJ2-3; a weak D match, TRBD1 (5 bases). Looked up from germline, CDR1 is ENHRY and CDR2 is SYGVKD. The length of the CDR3 is 12 residues. Trimming stripped 7 bases from V and 4 bases from J, with 9 bases between. The CDR3 DNA reads TGTGCCATCAAGGGGTCCCCAGATACGCAGTATTTT. It translates to CAIKGSPDTQYF.

The genes are TRBV10-3 and TRBJ2-3; 12 bases fit TRBD2. The germline V gene has CDR1 ENHRY and CDR2 SYGVKD. The CDR3 is 13 residues long. Trimming at V came to 11 bases and at J to 6 bases, leaving 6 bases not matched to a gene. The CDR3 protein is CAVSSGGADTQYF. In nucleotides, the CDR3 is TGTGCCGTCTCTAGCGGGGGGGCGGATACGCAGTATTTT.

The chain is built from TRBV20-1 and TRBJ1-2; 7 positions agree with TRBD1. This CDR3 is 11 amino acids long. CDR1 is DFQATT and CDR2 is SNEGSKA in the germline V gene (reference sequence). The CDR3, as DNA: TGCACTACCGGGACAGACTATGGCTACACCTTC. It is translated as CTTGTDYGYTF.

The rearrangement uses TRBV12-3 or TRBV12-4 and TRBJ1-1, with D uncertain. This CDR3 contains 12 residues. V was trimmed by 6 bases and J by 11 bases, leaving 16 bases between them. The CDR3 protein is CASSPDRGQAFF. In DNA, the CDR3 is TGTGCCAGCAGCCCGGACCGGGGTCAGGCTTTCTTT.

This chain connects TRBV27 to TRBJ2-7, with D unresolved. V was pared by 5 bases and J by 4 bases, with 9 bases between. This CDR3 has 12 residues. In germline, CDR1 is MNHEY, CDR2 SMNVEV (reference sequence). The CDR3 loop reads CASSTVGYEQYF. The CDR3 DNA follows: TGTGCCAGCAGTACAGTTGGGTACGAGCAGTACTTC.

This chain uses TRBV6-6 with TRBJ2-4, with D perhaps matching TRBD2 (5 bases). The CDR3 loop spans 16 amino acids. The V end lost 0 bases, the J end lost 13 bases, and 22 bases lay between the germline ends. The V gene's germline CDR1 is MNHNY and CDR2 SVGAGI (reference sequence). The CDR3 nucleotides read TGTGCCAGCAGTTACTCGAAAAGAAGCGGCTACTACGAACAGTACTTC. Its protein product is CASSYSKRSGYYEQYF.

This clonotype was picked up a small number of times. The chain joins TRBV4-1 to TRBJ2-6; D might be TRBD1 (6 bases). This CDR3 region has 18 residues. Per the germline V gene, CDR1 is MGHRA and CDR2 is YSYEKL. Trimming pared 2 bases from V and 0 bases from J, leaving 14 bases between. The CDR3 nucleotides read TGCGCCAGCAGCCAACCACGACAGGCTACCTCTGGGGCCAACGTCCTGACTTTC. Its protein product is CASSQPRQATSGANVLTF.

In this sample, this clonotype turned up a few times. The J gene is TRBJ2-7, the V gene TRBV20-1, with D maybe TRBD1 (5 bases). This CDR3 is built from 16 residues. Trimming cost V 1 base and J 0 bases, with 16 bases left between them. Germline CDR1 and CDR2: DFQATT and SNEGSKA (reference sequence). As DNA, the CDR3 is TGCAGTGCTAGAGCGGAAGGGGCCTTTAGCTCCTACGAGCAGTACTTC. It encodes CSARAEGAFSSYEQYF.

The chain uses TRBV7-2 and TRBJ1-3; D call uncertain. The CDR3 sequence is 14 residues long. Germline V gives CDR1 SGHTA, CDR2 FQGNSA. Trimming took off 1 base at V and 2 bases at J, with 6 bases between the two ends. CDR3 DNA: TGTGCCAGCAGCTTAGGGGTGGCTGGAAACACCATATATTTT. Protein: CASSLGVAGNTIYF.

Turning to this clonotype: A read error may be the cause here, since a much bigger clone is one base away. The rearrangement links TRBV7-7 to TRBJ2-3; D ambiguous. Germline CDR1 SSHAT, CDR2 FNYEAQ (reference sequence). This CDR3 contains 18 residues. The CDR3 region is CASSLSLGAKAPADTQYF. DNA for the CDR3: TGTGCTAGCAGCTTAAGTCTTGGCGCCAAAGCTCCGGCAGATACGCAGTATTTT.